Presented here are 30 T cell receptor beta chains from one specimen sequenced in a study of blood T cell repertoires in COVID-19. This table comes from immunoSEQ multiplex PCR, and its TCRdb copy is limited to in-frame clones, with some not included. The data hold 150,000 to 200,000 clones, with about 80% observed a single time. The sequencing input was PBMCs or T cells enriched from blood (not recorded which). Receptors originate from a man aged 50 or older who had recovered from COVID-19.

The chain couples TRBV4-1 to TRBJ2-1; TRBD2 matches at 7 bases. The CDR3 sequence is 17 residues long. Germline V gene sequence: CDR1 MGHRA, CDR2 YSYEKL. V gave up 4 bases and J gave up 8 bases; unmatched junction bases: 17. The CDR3 region has the DNA TGCGCCAGCAGCCCCCTGGGGGTAACGGGGGGATTCGATGAGCAGTTCTTC. As protein: CASSPLGVTGGFDEQFF.

This clone appeared once. This rearrangement joins TRBV3-1 (or the pseudogene TRBV3-2) to TRBJ2-1; TRBD2 agrees at 10 bases. The CDR3 is 17 amino acids. Germline lookup yields CDR1 LGHDT and CDR2 YNNKEL (reference sequence). V was clipped by 4 bases and J by 8 bases; unmatched bases: 14. The CDR3 here is CASSPTPSAGGRHEQFF. The DNA for the CDR3 is TGTGCCAGCAGCCCCACCCCATCAGCGGGGGGGCGACATGAGCAGTTCTTC.

This sequence joins TRBV14 and TRBJ1-5; D is uncertain. CDR1 SGHDN and CDR2 FVKESK come from the germline V gene. CDR3 size: 13 residues. V gave up 4 bases and J gave up 4 bases, with 8 bases separating them. This chain's CDR3 is CASSRTGNQPQHF. Written as DNA, the CDR3 is TGTGCCAGCAGCCGGACGGGGAATCAGCCCCAGCATTTT.

Here the CDR3 DNA reads TGTGCCAGCAGTTTACTCCCCGACAGGGGGCAACATTCACCCCTCCACTTT. The encoded protein is CASSLLPDRGQHSPLHF. The chain employs TRBV27 and TRBJ1-6; 10 nucleotides agree with TRBD1. The junction had 9 bases not matched to a gene; V was cut back by 2 bases and J by 8 bases. The V gene's germline CDR1 is MNHEY and CDR2 SMNVEV (reference sequence). The CDR3 spans 17 residues.

This clone came up once. V is TRBV29-1 and J is TRBJ1-1; 7 nucleotides align to TRBD1. V lost 5 bases to trimming and J lost 0 bases; unmatched junction nucleotides: 6. The CDR3 sequence is 14 residues long. Germline CDR1 SQVTM, CDR2 ANQGSEA. CDR3 sequence reads: CSVSRGSMNTEAFF. CDR3 nucleotide sequence: TGCAGCGTTTCCAGGGGGAGCATGAACACTGAAGCTTTCTTT.

The chain recombines TRBV20-1 with TRBJ2-7; D possibly corresponds to TRBD1 (7 bases). The CDR3 spans 14 residues. Per germline, CDR1 DFQATT and CDR2 SNEGSKA (reference sequence). The V gene lost 3 bases and the J gene lost 3 bases, with 15 bases spanning the gap. The DNA of the CDR3 is TGCAGTGCTAGTGGCAGGGGGGTAGGCTACGAGCAGTACTTC. Residues: CSASGRGVGYEQYF.

V usage is TRBV27 and J usage is TRBJ1-6; no definite D call. This CDR3 has 13 amino acids. Germline loops: CDR1 MNHEY, CDR2 SMNVEV (reference sequence). Trimming took off 4 bases at V and 10 bases at J, with 11 bases between the two ends. The CDR3 bases are TGTGCCAGCAGTTGGAGGCGGGAGTCACCCCTCCACTTT. It is translated as CASSWRRESPLHF.

About this clone itself: Other DNA sequences in the same sample also yield this CDR3. This chain joins TRBV19 and TRBJ1-1; tentatively, D is TRBD1 (5 bases). This CDR3 spans 13 amino acids. The V gene's germline CDR1 is LNHDA and CDR2 SQIVND (reference sequence). Trimming took 3 bases from V and 4 from J, leaving 9 bases between them. DNA of the CDR3: TGTGCCAGTAGTATCACCGGGGGCACTGAAGCTTTCTTT. Its protein product is CASSITGGTEAFF.

In its sample, this clone was seen once. The chain employs TRBV3-1 (or the pseudogene TRBV3-2) and TRBJ1-6; D gene uncertain. Germline loops: CDR1 LGHDT, CDR2 YNNKEL (reference sequence). V was trimmed by 1 base and J by 8 bases, leaving 15 bases between them. CDR3 length: 16 amino acids. CDR3 DNA sequence: TGTGCCAGCAGCCAAGCCCTCGGGGTAGGAGATTCACCCCTCCACTTT. Translating it yields CASSQALGVGDSPLHF.

J is TRBJ2-1 and V is TRBV5-4; 9 bases map to TRBD1. The V and J ends lost 3 bases and 7 bases, in that order; junction bases with no gene match: 8. Germline CDR1 and CDR2: SGHNT and YYREEE (reference sequence). The CDR3 is 15 residues long. CDR3 region: CASSSRDRAVNEQFF. The CDR3 nucleotides read TGTGCCAGCAGCTCCCGGGACAGGGCGGTAAATGAGCAGTTCTTC.

The chain has TRBV11-2 and TRBJ1-2; D gene unclear. CDR1 and CDR2 (germline): SGHAT, FQNNGV. The germline V and J ends were trimmed by 5 bases and 2 bases, with 12 bases remaining between them. The CDR3 has 14 residues. The chain's CDR3 is CASSPTPGNYGYTF. CDR3 in DNA: TGTGCCAGCAGCCCGACCCCCGGGAACTATGGCTACACCTTC.

This clone appeared a single time. The chain joins TRBV3-1 (or the pseudogene TRBV3-2) to TRBJ2-1; 13 bases align to TRBD2. CDR1 and CDR2 from the germline V gene are LGHDT and YNNKEL (reference sequence). This CDR3 contains 19 residues. V shed 2 bases, J shed 4 bases, and the junction held 11 bases outside the gene matches. CDR3 loop: CASSQSLTSGGAGYNEQFF. The CDR3 DNA reads as TGTGCCAGCAGCCAAAGTCTTACTAGCGGGGGGGCCGGATACAATGAGCAGTTCTTC.

The V gene is TRBV3-1 (or the pseudogene TRBV3-2), the J gene TRBJ1-4; unclear D gene. V was cut by 4 bases and J by 0 bases, with 15 bases left in between. The CDR3 consists of 17 residues. Germline V gene data show CDR1 as LGHDT and CDR2 as YNNKEL (reference sequence). The CDR3 loop reads CASSRGKFDATNEKLFF. CDR3 DNA sequence: TGTGCCAGCAGCCGAGGAAAGTTTGATGCAACTAATGAAAAACTGTTTTTT.

The rearrangement uses TRBV27 and TRBJ2-2, with 11 bases matching TRBD2. This CDR3 region has 18 residues. Germline values: CDR1 MNHEY, CDR2 SMNVEV (reference sequence). V lost 2 bases and J lost 2; bases outside the gene matches: 7. For the CDR3, the DNA is TGTGCCAGCAGTTTAAGTGCTAGCGGGGGGCCAAACACCGGGGAGCTGTTTTTT. Residues: CASSLSASGGPNTGELFF.

The chain combines TRBV5-1 with TRBJ1-2, with D unclear. The CDR3 sequence is 13 residues long. V lost 0 bases, J lost 5 bases, and 8 bases lay in between. The germline gives CDR1 SGHRS, CDR2 YFSETQ. DNA for the CDR3: TGCGCCAGCAGCTTGGGAGTCCGGTATGGCTACACCTTC. This sequence encodes CASSLGVRYGYTF.

V usage is TRBV7-9 and J usage is TRBJ1-1; a weak D match, TRBD1 (5 bases). Trimming shortened V by 5 bases and J by 1 base, and 11 bases separated the two germline ends. Germline assignment: CDR1 SEHNR and CDR2 FQNEAQ (reference sequence). The CDR3 length is 14 residues. The CDR3 DNA follows: TGTGCCAGCAGCCCCCGCGGGGCGAACACTGAAGCTTTCTTT. Amino acid sequence: CASSPRGANTEAFF.

V is TRBV2 and J is TRBJ2-1, with D possibly being TRBD1 (6 bases). The CDR3 is made up of 16 amino acids. Trimming shortened V by 4 bases and J by 6 bases, and 19 bases separated the two germline ends. Germline CDR1 is SNHLY and CDR2 is FYNNEI. The CDR3 sequence: CASSVVGAGAVNEQFF. Here the CDR3 DNA reads TGTGCCAGCAGTGTGGTTGGGGCAGGGGCGGTCAATGAGCAGTTCTTC.

CDR3 sequence (DNA): TGTGCCAGCAGCTTCCGGTCTGGACAGCTACACTCTGGAAACACCATATATTTT. This sequence encodes CASSFRSGQLHSGNTIYF. This chain links TRBV7-9 with TRBJ1-3; tentatively, D is TRBD1 (6 bases). V was shortened by 3 bases and J by 0 bases, with 18 bases between the two germline ends. This CDR3 region has 18 residues. Per germline, CDR1 SEHNR and CDR2 FQNEAQ (reference sequence).

In this sample, this clone turned up a few times. The chain uses TRBV6-5 and TRBJ2-7; TRBD1 agrees at 8 bases. The CDR3 contains 13 residues. Per germline, CDR1 MNHEY and CDR2 SVGAGI. The trim removed 6 bases at V and 3 bases at J, leaving 4 bases unmatched. CDR3 bases: TGTGCCAGCAGAGGGACAGGAATCTACGAGCAGTACTTC. Translation gives CASRGTGIYEQYF.

This clone showed up just a few times. The chain carries TRBV29-1 and TRBJ1-5; D call uncertain. The CDR3 length is 13 residues. Trimming took 4 bases from V and 0 from J, leaving 7 bases between them. Per germline, CDR1 SQVTM and CDR2 ANQGSEA. CDR3 bases: TGCAGCGTTGTAGGAGATAGCAATCAGCCCCAGCATTTT. Amino acids: CSVVGDSNQPQHF.

The chain couples TRBV5-4 to TRBJ2-7; the D gene is possibly TRBD2 (5 bases). Looked up from germline, CDR1 is SGHNT and CDR2 is YYREEE (reference sequence). V lost 1 base and J lost 7, with 12 bases in between. This CDR3 is 13 amino acids long. The CDR3 sequence is CASSLRGSEEQYF. The CDR3 region has the DNA TGTGCCAGCAGCTTGAGAGGGTCTGAGGAGCAGTACTTC.

The V and J genes are TRBV19 and TRBJ1-1; 10 bases match TRBD1. The CDR3 is made up of 14 amino acids. J lost 3 bases, V lost 5 bases, and 3 bases had no gene match. The germline CDR1 and CDR2 sequences are LNHDA and SQIVND (reference sequence). CDR3 DNA sequence: TGTGCCAGTAGTCCCGACAGGGGGCACACTGAAGCTTTCTTT. It codes for CASSPDRGHTEAFF.

The gene calls are TRBV11-1 and TRBJ2-7, with D tentatively TRBD1 (5 bases). Germline V gene sequence: CDR1 SGHAT, CDR2 FQDESV (reference sequence). This CDR3 has 15 amino acids. The ends were cut back, 0 bases at V and 2 bases at J, with 11 bases in the middle. The CDR3 protein is CASSLASQGPYEQYF. CDR3 bases: TGTGCCAGCAGCTTAGCCTCGCAGGGCCCCTACGAGCAGTACTTC.

The chain combines TRBV5-1 with TRBJ1-2; D is possibly TRBD1 (5 bases). Trimming shortened V by 2 bases and J by 5 bases, and 16 bases separated the two germline ends. This CDR3 spans 15 amino acids. Per the germline V gene, CDR1 is SGHRS and CDR2 is YFSETQ. CDR3 amino acids: CASSLPADRNYGYTF. CDR3 DNA: TGCGCCAGCAGCTTACCCGCTGACAGAAATTATGGCTACACCTTC.

With regard to this clone: Other DNA sequences from this sample encode an identical CDR3 as well. This sequence joins TRBV7-9 and TRBJ2-7; D ambiguous. The CDR3 is 13 amino acids. Germline V gene sequence: CDR1 SEHNR, CDR2 FQNEAQ (reference sequence). V was trimmed by 4 bases and J by 0 bases, leaving 7 bases between them. CDR3 region: CASSSDSSYEQYF. CDR3 DNA sequence: TGTGCCAGCAGCTCCGACTCCTCCTACGAGCAGTACTTC.

The chain has TRBV3-1 (or the pseudogene TRBV3-2) and TRBJ2-5; D perhaps matches TRBD2 (5 bases). Germline CDR1 and CDR2: LGHDT and YNNKEL (reference sequence). V shed 4 bases and J shed 5 bases, with 11 bases lying between them. This CDR3 has 13 residues. The CDR3 DNA follows: TGTGCCAGCAGCCCCCGGGGATTGGAGACCCAGTACTTC. Residues: CASSPRGLETQYF.

The chain has TRBV4-3 and TRBJ2-3; 8 nucleotides agree with TRBD2. Germline lookup yields CDR1 LGHNA and CDR2 YSLEER. This CDR3 region has 15 residues. The V and J ends lost 3 bases and 0 bases, in that order; junction bases with no gene match: 2. CDR3 bases: TGCGCCAGCAGCCAGGGGACTAGAAGCACAGATACGCAGTATTTT. Translating it yields CASSQGTRSTDTQYF.

The CDR3 protein is CSASTRQGKQETQYF. As DNA, the CDR3 is TGCAGTGCTAGTACCAGACAGGGTAAACAAGAGACCCAGTACTTC. The rearrangement links TRBV20-1 to TRBJ2-5, with TRBD1 identical over 7 bases. The CDR3 has 15 amino acids. Looked up from germline, CDR1 is DFQATT and CDR2 is SNEGSKA (reference sequence). V lost 3 bases, J lost 2 bases, and 9 bases stayed unmatched.

This clone was seen just once. This rearrangement joins TRBV6-1 to TRBJ2-1, with 11 bases identical to TRBD2. J lost 5 bases, V lost 4 bases, and 7 bases had no gene match. Germline V gene sequence: CDR1 MNHNS, CDR2 SASEGT. This CDR3 is built from 16 residues. The CDR3 here is CASSGRLAGRHNEQFF. In DNA, the CDR3 is TGTGCCAGCAGTGGCCGACTAGCGGGGCGCCACAATGAGCAGTTCTTC.

The chain links TRBV28 to TRBJ2-7; 8 bases fit TRBD1. The V gene end was trimmed by 5 bases and the J gene end by 2 bases; junction bases not matched to a gene: 8. The CDR3 sequence is 15 residues long. Per germline, CDR1 MDHEN and CDR2 SYDVKM. In nucleotides, the CDR3 is TGTGCCAGCAGTGGATTAACAGGGGGGACCTACGAGCAGTACTTC. Its translation: CASSGLTGGTYEQYF.